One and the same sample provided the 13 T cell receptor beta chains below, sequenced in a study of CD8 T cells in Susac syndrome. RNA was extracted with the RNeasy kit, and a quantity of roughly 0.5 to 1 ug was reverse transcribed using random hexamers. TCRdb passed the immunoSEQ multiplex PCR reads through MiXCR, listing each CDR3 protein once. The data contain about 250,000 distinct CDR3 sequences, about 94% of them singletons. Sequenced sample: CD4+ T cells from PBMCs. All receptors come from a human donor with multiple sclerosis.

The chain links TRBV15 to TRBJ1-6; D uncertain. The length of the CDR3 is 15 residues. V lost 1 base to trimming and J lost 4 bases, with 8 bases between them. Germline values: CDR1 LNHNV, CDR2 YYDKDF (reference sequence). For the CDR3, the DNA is TGTGCCACCAGCAGAGTGGAGGAGTATAATTCACCCCTCCACTTT. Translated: CATSRVEEYNSPLHF.

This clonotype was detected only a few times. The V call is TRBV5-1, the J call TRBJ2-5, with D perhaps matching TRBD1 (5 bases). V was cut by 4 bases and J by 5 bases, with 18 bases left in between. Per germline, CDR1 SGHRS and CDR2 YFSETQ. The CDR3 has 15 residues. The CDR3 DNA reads TGCGCCAGCAGCCACCAGGGATTCGGTACGGAGACCCAGTACTTC. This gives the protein CASSHQGFGTETQYF. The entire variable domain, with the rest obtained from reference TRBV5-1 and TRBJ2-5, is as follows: KAGVTQTPRYLIKTRGQQVTLSCSPISGHRSVSWYQQTPGQGLQFLFEYFSETQRNKGNFPGRFSGRQFSNSRSEMNVSTLELGDSALYLCASSHQGFGTETQYFGPGTRLLVL.

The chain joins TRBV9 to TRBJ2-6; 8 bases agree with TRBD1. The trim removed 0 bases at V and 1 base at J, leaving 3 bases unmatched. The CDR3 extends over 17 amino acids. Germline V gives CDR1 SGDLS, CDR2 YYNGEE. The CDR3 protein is CASSVGQGASGANVLTF. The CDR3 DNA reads TGTGCCAGCAGCGTAGGCCAGGGGGCTTCTGGGGCCAACGTCCTGACTTTC. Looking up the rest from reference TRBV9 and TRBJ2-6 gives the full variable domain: DSGVTQTPKHLITATGQRVTLRCSPRSGDLSVYWYQQSLDQGLQFLIQYYNGEERAKGNILERFSAQQFPDLHSELNLSSLELGDSALYFCASSVGQGASGANVLTFGAGSRLTVL.

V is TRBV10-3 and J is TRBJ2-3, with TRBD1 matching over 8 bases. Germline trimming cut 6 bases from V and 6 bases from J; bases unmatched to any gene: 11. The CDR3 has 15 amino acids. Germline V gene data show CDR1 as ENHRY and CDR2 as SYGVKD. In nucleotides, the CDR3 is TGTGCCATCAGCCAGGGGGCCCGCCAAGGGGATACGCAGTATTTT. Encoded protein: CAISQGARQGDTQYF.

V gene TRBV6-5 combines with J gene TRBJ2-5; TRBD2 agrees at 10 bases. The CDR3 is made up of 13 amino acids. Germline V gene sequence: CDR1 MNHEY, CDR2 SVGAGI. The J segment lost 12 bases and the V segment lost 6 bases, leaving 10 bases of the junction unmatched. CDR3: CASSWGRLAGEYF. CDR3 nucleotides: TGTGCCAGCAGCTGGGGGAGGCTAGCGGGGGAGTACTTC.

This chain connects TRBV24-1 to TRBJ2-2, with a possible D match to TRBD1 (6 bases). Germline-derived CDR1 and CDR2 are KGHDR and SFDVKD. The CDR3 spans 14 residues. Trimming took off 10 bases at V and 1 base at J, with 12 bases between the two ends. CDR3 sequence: CATLAQGNTGELFF. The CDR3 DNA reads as TGTGCCACTCTAGCACAGGGGAACACCGGGGAGCTGTTTTTT.

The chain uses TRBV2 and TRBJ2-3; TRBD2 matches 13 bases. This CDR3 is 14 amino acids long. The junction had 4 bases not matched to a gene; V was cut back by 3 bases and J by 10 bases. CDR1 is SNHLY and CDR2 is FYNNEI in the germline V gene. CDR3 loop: CASSEGLAGLAQYF. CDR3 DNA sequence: TGTGCCAGCAGTGAGGGACTAGCGGGGCTTGCGCAGTATTTT.

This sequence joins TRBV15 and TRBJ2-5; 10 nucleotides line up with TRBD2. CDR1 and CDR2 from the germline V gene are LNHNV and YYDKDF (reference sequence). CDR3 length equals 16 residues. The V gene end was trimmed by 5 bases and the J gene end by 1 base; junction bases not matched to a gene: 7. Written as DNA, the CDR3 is TGTGCCACCAGCGCACAGCGGGGGGGGACCCAAGAGACCCAGTACTTC. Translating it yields CATSAQRGGTQETQYF.

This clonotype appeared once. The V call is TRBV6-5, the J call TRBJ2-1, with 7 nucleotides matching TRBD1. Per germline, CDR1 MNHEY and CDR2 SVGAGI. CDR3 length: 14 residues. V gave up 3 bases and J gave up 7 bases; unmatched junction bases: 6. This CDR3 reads CASSYEGAVNEQFF. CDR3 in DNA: TGTGCCAGCAGTTATGAGGGGGCTGTGAATGAGCAGTTCTTC.

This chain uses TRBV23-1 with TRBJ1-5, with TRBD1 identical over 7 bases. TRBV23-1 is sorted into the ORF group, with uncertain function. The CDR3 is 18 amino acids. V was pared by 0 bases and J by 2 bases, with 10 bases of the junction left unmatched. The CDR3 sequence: CASSQSRRGRGCNQPQHF. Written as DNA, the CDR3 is TGCGCCAGCAGTCAATCGCGGAGGGGGCGAGGCTGCAATCAGCCCCAGCATTTT.

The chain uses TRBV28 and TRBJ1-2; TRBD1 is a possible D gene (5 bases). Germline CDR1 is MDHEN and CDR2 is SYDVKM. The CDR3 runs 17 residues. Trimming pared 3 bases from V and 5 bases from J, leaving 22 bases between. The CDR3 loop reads CASSFGPGLQTKYGYTF. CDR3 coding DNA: TGTGCCAGCAGTTTCGGGCCGGGGCTGCAGACCAAATATGGCTACACCTTC.

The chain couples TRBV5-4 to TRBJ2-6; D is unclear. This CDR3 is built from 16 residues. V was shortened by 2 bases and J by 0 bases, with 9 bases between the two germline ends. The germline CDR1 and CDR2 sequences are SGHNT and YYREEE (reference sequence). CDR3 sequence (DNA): TGTGCCAGCAGCTTAAAGAGTGTCTCTGGGGCCAACGTCCTGACTTTC. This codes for CASSLKSVSGANVLTF.

CDR3 bases: TGCGCCAGCAGCTTGGAGGCGACAGTTACTAATGAAAAACTGTTTTTT. Translated, it gives CASSLEATVTNEKLFF. This chain uses TRBV5-1 with TRBJ1-4, with TRBD1 as a possible D gene (5 bases). The CDR3 has 16 amino acids. V lost 0 bases and J lost 2, with 11 bases in between. In germline, CDR1 is SGHRS, CDR2 YFSETQ.